This entry features one T cell receptor beta chain sequence. The antigen remains unidentified. Profiled with immunoSEQ multiplex PCR; TCRdb holds only in-frame clones, not every one. Among 45,000 to 50,000 clones listed, around 76% were seen once. The culture ran for approximately 11 days before CD4+ T cells were isolated. This sample is drawn from a study of vaccination effects on CD4 cells after COVID-19. Germline loops: CDR1 SGHDT, CDR2 YYEEEE. This CDR3 comprises 15 residues. Deletions cut 4 bases from V and 1 base from J, with 14 bases between. The material sequenced was CD4+ T cells from PBMCs cultured without peptide, taken before COVID-19 vaccination. The clonotype was recovered from a human donor who had a prior SARS-CoV-2 infection. This chain connects TRBV5-6 to TRBJ1-1; possible D gene TRBD1, 5 bases. CDR3 bases: TGTGCCAGCAGCCCGGGACCCCTAGAGAACACTGAAGCTTTCTTT. Translated, it gives CASSPGPLENTEAFF.